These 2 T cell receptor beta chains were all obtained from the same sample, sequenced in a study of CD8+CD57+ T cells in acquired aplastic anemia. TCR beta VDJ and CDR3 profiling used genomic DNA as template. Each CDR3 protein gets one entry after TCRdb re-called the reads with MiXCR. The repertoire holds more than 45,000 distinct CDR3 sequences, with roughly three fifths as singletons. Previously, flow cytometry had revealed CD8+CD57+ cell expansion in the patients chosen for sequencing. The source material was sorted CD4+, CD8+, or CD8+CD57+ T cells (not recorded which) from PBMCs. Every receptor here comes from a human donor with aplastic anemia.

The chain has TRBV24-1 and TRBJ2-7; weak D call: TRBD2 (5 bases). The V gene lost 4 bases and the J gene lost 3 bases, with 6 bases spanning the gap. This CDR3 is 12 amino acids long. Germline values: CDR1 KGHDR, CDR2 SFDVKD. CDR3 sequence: CATSDRDYEQYF. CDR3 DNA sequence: TGTGCCACCAGTGACCGGGACTACGAGCAGTACTTC.

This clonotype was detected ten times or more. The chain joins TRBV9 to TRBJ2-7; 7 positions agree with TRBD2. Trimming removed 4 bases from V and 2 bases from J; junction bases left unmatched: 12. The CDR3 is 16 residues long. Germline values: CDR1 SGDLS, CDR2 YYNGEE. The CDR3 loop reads CASSQVGGVAPYEQYF. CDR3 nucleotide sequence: TGTGCCAGCAGCCAAGTTGGGGGGGTGGCCCCCTACGAGCAGTACTTC.